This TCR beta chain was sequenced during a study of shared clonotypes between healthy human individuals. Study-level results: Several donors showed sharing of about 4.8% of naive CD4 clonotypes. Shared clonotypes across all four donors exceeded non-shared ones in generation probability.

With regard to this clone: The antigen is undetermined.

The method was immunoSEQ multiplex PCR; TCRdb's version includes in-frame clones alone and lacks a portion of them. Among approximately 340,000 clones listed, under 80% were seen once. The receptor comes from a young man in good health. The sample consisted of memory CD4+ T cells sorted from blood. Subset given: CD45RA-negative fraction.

The CDR3 loop is CASSPIAFGNTIYF. Written as DNA, the CDR3 is TGTGCCAGCAGCCCCATTGCCTTTGGAAACACCATATATTTT. This chain links TRBV5-6 with TRBJ1-3, with D unclear. Germline CDR1 is SGHDT and CDR2 is YYEEEE. With 4 bases removed from V and 3 bases from J, the gap between germline ends came to 11 bases. This CDR3 has 14 residues.